The 12 T cell receptor beta chains listed next were all sequenced from one sample in a study of control samples from healthy donors and cancer patients. Here immunoSEQ multiplex PCR was the method, and the copy in TCRdb shows in-frame clones only, minus some. The sample yields about 130,000 clones, approximately 92% seen once. The sample was PBMCs. These TCRs come from a man of 80 years or more with head and neck cancer.

The chain recombines TRBV10-1 with TRBJ1-2, with D maybe TRBD1 (6 bases). The V gene lost 1 base and the J gene lost 7 bases, with 13 bases spanning the gap. This CDR3 is built from 14 residues. Germline CDR1 WNHNN, CDR2 SYGVQD (reference sequence). The CDR3 sequence is CASSELQGSGGYTF. The CDR3 DNA reads TGCGCCAGCAGTGAGTTACAGGGATCCGGTGGCTACACCTTC.

The chain carries TRBV12-3 or TRBV12-4 and TRBJ2-5; D not resolved. V lost 5 bases, J lost 0 bases, and 4 bases lay in between. The CDR3 is 12 residues long. The CDR3 here is CASSLYQETQYF. CDR3 coding DNA: TGTGCCAGCAGTCTGTACCAAGAGACCCAGTACTTC.

V and J are TRBV19 and TRBJ1-1; tentatively, D is TRBD1 (6 bases). Per the germline V gene, CDR1 is LNHDA and CDR2 is SQIVND (reference sequence). The CDR3 is 14 residues long. V was pared by 1 base and J by 5 bases, with 11 bases between. Here the CDR3 reads CASSIGQGRTEAFF. CDR3 nucleotides: TGTGCCAGTAGTATAGGGCAGGGGAGAACTGAAGCTTTCTTT.

This sequence joins TRBV11-2 and TRBJ2-7; D might be TRBD1 (5 bases). Trimming took 6 bases from V and 6 from J, leaving 12 bases between them. Germline V gene lookup returns CDR1 SGHAT and CDR2 FQNNGV. This CDR3 has 12 amino acids. CDR3 sequence: CASRSTGPEQYF. The CDR3 nucleotides read TGTGCCAGCAGATCAACAGGTCCCGAGCAGTACTTC.

This chain connects TRBV5-1 to TRBJ2-2, with TRBD2 identical over 7 bases. The CDR3 spans 19 residues. Germline-derived CDR1 and CDR2 are SGHRS and YFSETQ. Unmatched junction bases numbered 17, after V lost 4 bases and J lost 2 bases. The CDR3 sequence is CASSPARSSGGPNTGELFF. CDR3 DNA: TGCGCCAGCAGCCCGGCCCGTTCTAGCGGAGGACCTAACACCGGGGAGCTGTTTTTT.

The chain has TRBV9 and TRBJ2-7; D gene uncertain. The germline V gene encodes CDR1 SGDLS and CDR2 YYNGEE. Trimming shortened V by 0 bases and J by 3 bases, and 4 bases separated the two germline ends. The CDR3 is made up of 12 amino acids. This CDR3 reads CASSVGSYEQYF. The CDR3 nucleotides read TGTGCCAGCAGCGTAGGGAGCTACGAGCAGTACTTC.

V is TRBV3-1 (or the pseudogene TRBV3-2) and J is TRBJ2-3; D gene uncertain. CDR1 LGHDT and CDR2 YNNKEL come from the germline V gene (reference sequence). The CDR3 length is 14 residues. V was shortened by 1 base and J by 2 bases, with 7 bases between the two germline ends. This CDR3 is CASSQGSYTDTQYF. DNA for the CDR3: TGTGCCAGCAGCCAAGGAAGCTACACAGATACGCAGTATTTT.

The chain joins TRBV11-2 to TRBJ2-1; 7 nucleotides line up with TRBD2. With V trimmed by 0 bases and J by 3 bases, 2 bases remained unmatched. This CDR3 has 15 residues. Germline V gene data show CDR1 as SGHAT and CDR2 as FQNNGV. The CDR3 nucleotides are TGTGCCAGCAGCTTAGAGGGGGGGGACTACAATGAGCAGTTCTTC. Amino acid sequence: CASSLEGGDYNEQFF.

This chain connects TRBV9 to TRBJ2-7, with D perhaps TRBD1 (6 bases). This CDR3 is built from 15 residues. With 3 bases removed from V and 4 bases from J, the gap between germline ends came to 17 bases. CDR1 is SGDLS and CDR2 is YYNGEE in the germline V gene. The CDR3 DNA reads as TGTGCCAGCAGCGGTCTCCAGGGGAGTCTTTACGAGCAGTACTTC. Encoded protein: CASSGLQGSLYEQYF. The full variable domain, rest sourced from reference TRBV9 and TRBJ2-7, is DSGVTQTPKHLITATGQRVTLRCSPRSGDLSVYWYQQSLDQGLQFLIQYYNGEERAKGNILERFSAQQFPDLHSELNLSSLELGDSALYFCASSGLQGSLYEQYFGPGTRLTVT.

V is TRBV28 and J is TRBJ1-6; D possibly corresponds to TRBD1 (5 bases). V lost 5 bases to trimming and J lost 7 bases, with 18 bases between them. The CDR3 has 16 amino acids. The V gene's germline CDR1 is MDHEN and CDR2 SYDVKM. The CDR3 protein is CASSIPSGTSNSPLHF. The CDR3 bases are TGTGCCAGCAGTATCCCCTCCGGGACCTCAAATTCACCCCTCCACTTT. The variable domain in full, with the rest retrieved from reference TRBV28 and TRBJ1-6, is DVKVTQSSRYLVKRTGEKVFLECVQDMDHENMFWYRQDPGLGLRLIYFSYDVKMKEKGDIPEGYSVSREKKERFSLILESASTNQTSMYLCASSIPSGTSNSPLHFGNGTRLTVT.

This clone has a handful of counts. Other DNA sequences in this specimen translate into the identical CDR3. This chain joins TRBV19 and TRBJ2-1, with TRBD1 matching over 10 bases. Germline V gene lookup returns CDR1 LNHDA and CDR2 SQIVND (reference sequence). CDR3 size: 16 residues. V lost 5 bases to trimming and J lost 0 bases; unmatched junction nucleotides: 4. CDR3 nucleotides: TGTGCCAGTAGTTCCCGGACAGGGGGCTCCTACAATGAGCAGTTCTTC. It yields the protein CASSSRTGGSYNEQFF. Full variable domain (missing parts from reference TRBV19 and TRBJ2-1): DGGITQSPKYLFRKEGQNVTLSCEQNLNHDAMYWYRQDPGQGLRLIYYSQIVNDFQKGDIAEGYSVSREKKESFPLTVTSAQKNPTAFYLCASSSRTGGSYNEQFFGPGTRLTVL.

The rearrangement links TRBV5-1 to TRBJ2-2; 12 bases align to TRBD1. J gave up 3 bases and V 4 bases, and 1 base lay outside the gene matches. CDR1 and CDR2 (germline): SGHRS, YFSETQ. The CDR3 covers 15 residues. CDR3 loop: CASSRDRGHTGELFF. The CDR3 coding sequence is TGCGCCAGCAGCAGGGACAGGGGGCACACCGGGGAGCTGTTTTTT.